This TCR beta chain came from a study of T cell changes during pregnancy in multiple sclerosis. Germline V CDR1 and CDR2: SGHAT, FQNNGV. The ends were cut back, 5 bases at V and 0 bases at J, with 9 bases in the middle. The CDR3 has 14 amino acids. Using immunoSEQ multiplex PCR, the repertoire was profiled, and TCRdb retains in-frame clones only, with some absent. The sample records 40,000 to 50,000 clones, about 85% being singletons. V is TRBV11-2 and J is TRBJ2-3; tentatively, D is TRBD1 (5 bases). This material consisted of CD4+ T cells from peripheral blood mononuclear cells, taken before pregnancy. This TCR came from a female donor with multiple sclerosis, enrolled in a pregnancy study. This CDR3 reads CASSLGHSTDTQYF. CDR3 sequence (DNA): TGTGCCAGCAGCCTCGGACATAGCACAGATACGCAGTATTTT.